This TCR beta chain stems from a study of T cells in localized non-small cell lung cancer. The table came from immunoSEQ multiplex PCR; TCRdb's copy has only in-frame clones and leaves some out. The sample contains about 7,900 clones, 85% to 95% of which appear only once. V dropped 4 bases and J dropped 0 bases, with 14 bases sitting between them. The germline V gene has CDR1 SGHRS and CDR2 YFSETQ. This CDR3 is built from 16 residues. The TCR sequence derives from a woman aged 35-70 years with stage I lung adenocarcinoma. The rearrangement joins TRBV5-1 to TRBJ2-1; a weak D match, TRBD2 (6 bases). The material was peripheral blood, obtained before any cancer treatment. The CDR3: CASSGGAGSSYNEQFF. CDR3 nucleotides: TGCGCCAGCAGCGGAGGGGCCGGGTCCTCCTACAATGAGCAGTTCTTC.